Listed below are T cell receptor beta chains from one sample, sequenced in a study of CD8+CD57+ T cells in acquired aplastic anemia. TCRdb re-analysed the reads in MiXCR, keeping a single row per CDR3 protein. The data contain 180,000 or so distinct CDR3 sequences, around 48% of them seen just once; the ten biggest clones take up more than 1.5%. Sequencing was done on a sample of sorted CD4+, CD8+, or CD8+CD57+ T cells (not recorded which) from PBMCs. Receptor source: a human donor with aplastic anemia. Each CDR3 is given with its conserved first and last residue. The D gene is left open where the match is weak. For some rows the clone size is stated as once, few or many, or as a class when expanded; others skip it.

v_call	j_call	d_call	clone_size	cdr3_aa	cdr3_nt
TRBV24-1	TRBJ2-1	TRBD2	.	CATSDFGVAGENEQFF	TGTGCCACCAGTGATTTTGGGGTGGCGGGAGAGAATGAGCAGTTCTTC
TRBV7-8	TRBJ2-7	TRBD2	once	CASSRSGRDEQYF	TGTGCCAGCAGCCGTAGCGGGAGGGACGAGCAGTACTTC
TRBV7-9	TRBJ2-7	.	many	CASSRVMAVSSYEQYF	TGTGCCAGCAGCCGTGTCATGGCGGTGAGCTCCTACGAGCAGTACTTC
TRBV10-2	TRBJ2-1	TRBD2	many	CASSESTSGGGGEQFF	TGCGCCAGCAGTGAGTCGACTAGCGGGGGTGGCGGTGAGCAGTTCTTC
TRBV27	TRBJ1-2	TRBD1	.	CASTLTAGQSFTF	TGTGCCAGCACTTTGACCGCGGGACAGAGCTTCACCTTC
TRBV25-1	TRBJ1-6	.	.	CASSESQGPPLHF	TGTGCCAGCAGTGAATCCCAGGGCCCACCCCTCCACTTT
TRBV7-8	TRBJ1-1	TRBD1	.	CASSVGQVEAFF	TGTGCCAGCAGCGTCGGACAGGTGGAAGCTTTCTTT
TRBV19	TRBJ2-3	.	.	CASSMWGLTDTQYF	TGTGCCAGTAGTATGTGGGGCCTAACAGATACGCAGTATTTT
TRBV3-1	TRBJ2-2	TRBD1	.	CASSQRGQLNTGELFF	TGTGCCAGCAGCCAAAGGGGACAGCTAAACACCGGGGAGCTGTTTTTT
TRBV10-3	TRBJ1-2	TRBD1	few	CAISIDRENGYTF	TGTGCCATCAGTATAGACAGGGAGAATGGCTACACCTTC
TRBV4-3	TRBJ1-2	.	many	CASSRGGTDYGYTF	TGCGCCAGCAGCCGCGGAGGGACGGACTATGGCTACACCTTC
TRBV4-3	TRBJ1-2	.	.	CASSPDSKGDGYTF	TGCGCCAGCAGCCCTGATTCGAAAGGGGATGGCTACACCTTC
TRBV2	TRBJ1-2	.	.	CASNGQRCYGYTF	TGTGCCAGCAATGGACAGCGCTGTTATGGCTACACCTTC
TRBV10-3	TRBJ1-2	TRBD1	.	CAISEPLDRGNYGYTF	TGTGCCATCAGTGAGCCGTTGGACAGGGGCAACTATGGCTACACCTTC
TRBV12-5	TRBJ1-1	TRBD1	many	CASVLDRGSEAFF	TGTGCTAGTGTCCTCGACAGGGGAAGTGAAGCTTTCTTT
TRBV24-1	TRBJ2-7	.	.	CATSARDMRYYEQYF	TGTGCCACCAGTGCTAGAGATATGAGATACTACGAGCAGTACTTC
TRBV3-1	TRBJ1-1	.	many	CASSPQGRTEAFF	TGTGCCAGCAGCCCACAGGGAAGGACTGAAGCTTTCTTT
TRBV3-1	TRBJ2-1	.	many	CASSRLQGGRFF	TGTGCCAGCAGCCGATTGCAGGGGGGGAGGTTCTTC
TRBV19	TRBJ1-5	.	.	CASSTSSRDGYQPQHF	TGTGCCAGTAGTACGTCATCCCGGGACGGTTATCAGCCCCAGCATTTT
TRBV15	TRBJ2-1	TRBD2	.	CATSSERGSYNEQFF	TGTGCCACCAGCAGCGAGCGGGGGTCCTACAATGAGCAGTTCTTC
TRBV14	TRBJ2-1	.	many	CASSQVTQTRFF	TGTGCCAGCAGCCAAGTTACCCAAACGCGGTTCTTC
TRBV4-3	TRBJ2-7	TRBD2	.	CASSQDNGGASEQYF	TGCGCCAGCAGCCAAGACAACGGGGGGGCCTCCGAGCAGTACTTC
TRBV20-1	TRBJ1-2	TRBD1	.	CSALGQTFNYGYTF	TGCAGTGCTCTGGGACAGACCTTTAACTATGGCTACACCTTC
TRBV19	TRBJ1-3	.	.	CASSIGGAAGNTIYF	TGTGCCAGTAGTATAGGGGGTGCAGCTGGAAACACCATATATTTT
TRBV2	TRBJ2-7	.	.	CASLKQGYSYEQYF	TGTGCCAGCCTTAAACAGGGCTACTCCTACGAGCAGTACTTC
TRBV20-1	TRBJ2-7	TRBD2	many	CSARDGRTSGGEQYF	TGCAGTGCTAGAGATGGTAGGACTAGCGGGGGCGAGCAGTACTTC
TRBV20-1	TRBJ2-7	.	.	CSARDQGGDEQYF	TGCAGTGCTAGAGATCAGGGGGGGGACGAGCAGTACTTC
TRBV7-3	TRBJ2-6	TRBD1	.	CASSMTGAVGANVLTF	TGTGCCAGCAGCATGACAGGGGCGGTCGGGGCCAACGTCCTGACTTTC
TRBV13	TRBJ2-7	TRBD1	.	CASSPQATGGDEQYF	TGTGCCAGCAGCCCGCAGGCCACAGGGGGCGACGAGCAGTACTTC
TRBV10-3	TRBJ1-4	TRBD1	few	CAISEGTVNEKLFF	TGTGCCATCAGTGAGGGGACAGTGAATGAAAAACTGTTTTTT
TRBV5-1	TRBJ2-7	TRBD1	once	CASSFRDRGLYEQYF	TGCGCCAGCAGCTTCCGGGACAGGGGGCTTTACGAGCAGTACTTC
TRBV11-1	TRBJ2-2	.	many	CASTLMTGRGYTGELFF	TGTGCCAGCACCTTGATGACAGGGAGGGGGTACACCGGGGAGCTGTTTTTT
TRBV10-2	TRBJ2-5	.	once	CASSRWGEDETQYF	TGCGCCAGCAGTCGTTGGGGCGAGGATGAGACCCAGTACTTC
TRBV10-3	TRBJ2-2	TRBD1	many	CAISESQGVRTGELFF	TGTGCCATCAGTGAGTCCCAGGGGGTAAGGACCGGGGAGCTGTTTTTT
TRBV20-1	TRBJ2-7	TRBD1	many	CSALTGTGIYEQYF	TGCAGTGCTCTTACCGGGACAGGGATCTACGAGCAGTACTTC
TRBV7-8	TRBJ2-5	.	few	CASSWAQTQYF	TGTGCCAGCAGCTGGGCCCAGACCCAGTACTTC
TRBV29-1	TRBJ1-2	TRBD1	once	CSARLGQGARNGYTF	TGCAGCGCCCGACTCGGGCAGGGGGCGCGAAATGGCTACACCTTC
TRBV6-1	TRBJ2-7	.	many	CASGETYEQYF	TGTGCCAGCGGAGAAACCTACGAGCAGTACTTC
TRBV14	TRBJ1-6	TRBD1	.	CASSLRQGGSPLHF	TGTGCCAGCAGCCTTCGACAGGGCGGTTCACCCCTCCACTTT
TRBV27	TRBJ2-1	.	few	CASSLSRVAVGYNEQFF	TGTGCCAGCAGTTTATCGAGGGTAGCGGTTGGATACAATGAGCAGTTCTTC
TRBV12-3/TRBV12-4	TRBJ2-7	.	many	CASSSGTLVDEQYF	TGTGCCAGCTCCTCCGGGACCCTCGTGGACGAGCAGTACTTC
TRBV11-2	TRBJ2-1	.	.	CASSPKEANEQFF	TGTGCCAGCAGCCCGAAGGAGGCGAATGAGCAGTTCTTC
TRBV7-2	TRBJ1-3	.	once	CASSFSMGNTIYF	TGTGCCAGCAGCTTCTCTATGGGGAACACCATATATTTT
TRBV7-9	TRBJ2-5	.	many	CASSRTGETQYF	TGTGCCAGCAGCCGAACTGGAGAGACCCAGTACTTC
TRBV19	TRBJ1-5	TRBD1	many	CASSPFHRDRGNQPQHF	TGTGCCAGTAGTCCTTTTCACCGGGACAGGGGGAATCAGCCCCAGCATTTT
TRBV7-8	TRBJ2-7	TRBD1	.	CASRLPADRGTYEQYF	TGTGCCAGCAGGCTTCCCGCGGACAGGGGAACCTACGAGCAGTACTTC
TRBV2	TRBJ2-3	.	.	CASREQGSTDTQYF	TGTGCCAGCAGGGAACAGGGTAGCACAGATACGCAGTATTTT
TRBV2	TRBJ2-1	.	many	CASSQGPGSYNEQFF	TGTGCCAGCAGCCAGGGACCCGGGTCCTACAATGAGCAGTTCTTC
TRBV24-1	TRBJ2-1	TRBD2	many	CATSDPGGTPDNEQFF	TGTGCCACCAGTGACCCGGGGGGGACACCAGACAATGAGCAGTTCTTC
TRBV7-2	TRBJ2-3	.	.	CASSITSTDTQYF	TGTGCCAGCAGCATTACTAGCACAGATACGCAGTATTTT
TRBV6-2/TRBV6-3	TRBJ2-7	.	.	CASKRQEGGYEQYF	TGTGCCAGCAAGCGGCAGGAGGGTGGCTACGAGCAGTACTTC